One sample yielded the 23 T cell receptor beta chains listed below, sequenced in a study of PD-L1 blockade in urothelial cancer. Clones were sequenced by immunoSEQ multiplex PCR, and TCRdb holds only the in-frame ones, with some missing. The table records approximately 44,000 clones, less than 95% of them present only once. Time point defined: peripheral blood 6 weeks after treatment start. Sequencing was performed on PBMCs, taken around atezolizumab (anti-PD-L1) treatment. The receptors shown here come from a man aged 70 or older with urothelial cancer.

This chain links TRBV5-4 with TRBJ2-3; 9 nucleotides align to TRBD2. The CDR3 totals 18 residues. Germline lookup yields CDR1 SGHNT and CDR2 YYREEE (reference sequence). Germline trimming cut 0 bases from V and 5 bases from J; bases unmatched to any gene: 13. Written as DNA, the CDR3 is TGTGCCAGCAGCTTGGGTGCGGGAGGGCGGGCGGACCTAGATACGCAGTATTTT. As protein: CASSLGAGGRADLDTQYF.

This chain connects TRBV19 to TRBJ1-1; TRBD1 matches 10 bases. V gave up 5 bases and J gave up 4 bases; unmatched junction bases: 7. Germline CDR1 and CDR2: LNHDA and SQIVND (reference sequence). This CDR3 spans 15 amino acids. The CDR3, as DNA: TGTGCCAGTAGTCCACCTCGGACAGGGGGCACTGAAGCTTTCTTT. This codes for CASSPPRTGGTEAFF.

V usage is TRBV5-1 and J usage is TRBJ2-7; perhaps TRBD2 as D (6 bases). Per the germline V gene, CDR1 is SGHRS and CDR2 is YFSETQ. CDR3 length equals 16 residues. V was shortened by 0 bases and J by 6 bases, with 19 bases between the two germline ends. Here the CDR3 DNA reads TGCGCCAGCAGCTTGGGCTCCGGGGGAGTAACACGCGAGCAGTACTTC. It yields the protein CASSLGSGGVTREQYF.

A single count supports this clone. V gene TRBV11-2 combines with J gene TRBJ2-5, with TRBD1 matching 7 bases. The CDR3 runs 15 residues. Germline V gene lookup returns CDR1 SGHAT and CDR2 FQNNGV. Trimming at V came to 0 bases and at J to 4 bases, leaving 5 bases not matched to a gene. The CDR3 loop reads CASSLDSAGGETQYF. For the CDR3, the DNA is TGTGCCAGCAGCTTAGATTCGGCAGGGGGAGAGACCCAGTACTTC.

This rearrangement joins TRBV7-9 to TRBJ2-2; 8 nucleotides align to TRBD1. Germline V CDR1 and CDR2: SEHNR, FQNEAQ (reference sequence). CDR3 size: 16 residues. V was clipped by 5 bases and J by 5 bases; unmatched bases: 10. CDR3 residues: CASSPTGQVSTGELFF. In DNA form, the CDR3 reads TGTGCCAGCAGCCCCACGGGACAGGTCTCAACCGGGGAGCTGTTTTTT.

The rearrangement uses TRBV7-9 and TRBJ2-1; TRBD2 aligns across 13 bases. V lost 5 bases, J lost 5 bases, and 9 bases stayed unmatched. The CDR3 sequence is 17 residues long. Per the germline V gene, CDR1 is SEHNR and CDR2 is FQNEAQ (reference sequence). CDR3: CASSQGGLAGSHNEQFF. CDR3 nucleotides: TGTGCCAGCAGCCAGGGGGGACTAGCGGGAAGTCACAATGAGCAGTTCTTC.

The chain employs TRBV6-5 and TRBJ1-1, with D hard to call. Germline V CDR1 and CDR2: MNHEY, SVGAGI. With 2 bases removed from V and 2 bases from J, the gap between germline ends came to 9 bases. CDR3 length: 14 residues. The CDR3 region has the DNA TGTGCCAGCAGTTACGTTTCAAGCAACACTGAAGCTTTCTTT. Translated, it gives CASSYVSSNTEAFF.

The V gene is TRBV28, the J gene TRBJ1-5; D might be TRBD1 (5 bases). The CDR3 consists of 17 residues. The germline V and J ends were trimmed by 5 bases and 0 bases, with 17 bases remaining between them. Germline loops: CDR1 MDHEN, CDR2 SYDVKM. This CDR3 reads CASSPPLGQGSNQPQHF. The CDR3 coding sequence is TGTGCCAGCAGTCCCCCCCTAGGGCAGGGTAGCAATCAGCCCCAGCATTTT.

The chain has TRBV27 and TRBJ2-5, with TRBD2 identical over 9 bases. V was pared by 3 bases and J by 5 bases, with 7 bases of the junction left unmatched. Germline V gene sequence: CDR1 MNHEY, CDR2 SMNVEV (reference sequence). The CDR3 consists of 15 residues. CDR3 sequence (DNA): TGTGCCAGCAGTTTGGCGGGGGGGGCGAGGGAGACCCAGTACTTC. The encoded protein is CASSLAGGARETQYF.

The gene calls are TRBV10-3 and TRBJ2-5; a weak D match, TRBD2 (6 bases). V was trimmed by 6 bases and J by 5 bases, leaving 22 bases between them. The CDR3 spans 16 residues. Germline V CDR1 and CDR2: ENHRY, SYGVKD. The CDR3 sequence is CAISGPERGEDETQYF. The CDR3 nucleotides read TGTGCCATCAGCGGTCCCGAGAGAGGGGAGGATGAGACCCAGTACTTC.

The chain has TRBV6-6 and TRBJ2-4, with D perhaps TRBD2 (6 bases). V was trimmed by 6 bases and J by 9 bases, leaving 12 bases between them. The CDR3 spans 12 residues. CDR1 is MNHNY, CDR2 SVGAGI, per germline (reference sequence). As DNA, the CDR3 is TGTGCCAGCAGCCCCGACGGGGGCATTCAGTACTTC. Protein: CASSPDGGIQYF.

The V and J genes are TRBV19 and TRBJ2-5; D perhaps matches TRBD2 (5 bases). Germline CDR1 reads LNHDA; CDR2 reads SQIVND (reference sequence). Trimming removed 3 bases at V and 5 bases at J, with 10 bases between. This CDR3 has 13 residues. Written as DNA, the CDR3 is TGTGCCAGTAGTATGTGGGAGCGCGAGACCCAGTACTTC. Translating it yields CASSMWERETQYF.

The chain carries TRBV5-1 and TRBJ1-5, with TRBD1 identical over 8 bases. Germline values: CDR1 SGHRS, CDR2 YFSETQ. CDR3 length: 15 residues. V gave up 0 bases and J gave up 7 bases; unmatched junction bases: 6. This CDR3 is CASSLDDRGGQPQHF. The DNA of the CDR3 is TGCGCCAGCAGCTTGGACGACAGGGGCGGGCAGCCCCAGCATTTT.

The rearrangement links TRBV2 to TRBJ2-7; 7 positions match TRBD2. The CDR3 loop spans 13 amino acids. CDR1 and CDR2 (germline): SNHLY, FYNNEI. V gave up 8 bases and J gave up 1 base; unmatched junction bases: 5. Here the CDR3 reads CASEQRGSYEQYF. The CDR3 bases are TGTGCCAGCGAACAGCGGGGATCCTACGAGCAGTACTTC.

The V and J genes are TRBV5-4 and TRBJ2-5; D is perhaps TRBD1 (5 bases). This CDR3 is built from 16 residues. The germline gives CDR1 SGHNT, CDR2 YYREEE (reference sequence). V shed 1 base and J shed 5 bases, with 18 bases lying between them. The CDR3 DNA follows: TGTGCCAGCAGCTTGCTCGCGCAGGGCCTCGGGGAGACCCAGTACTTC. Protein product: CASSLLAQGLGETQYF.

The chain has TRBV28 and TRBJ2-3; 15 bases fit TRBD2. Unmatched junction bases numbered 9, after V lost 5 bases and J lost 0 bases. Germline-derived CDR1 and CDR2 are MDHEN and SYDVKM. The CDR3 length is 19 residues. CDR3 region: CASSRGTSGGRFSTDTQYF. CDR3 DNA: TGTGCCAGCAGTCGGGGGACTAGCGGGGGGAGATTTAGCACAGATACGCAGTATTTT.

In DNA, the CDR3 is TGCAGCGTAGACGGGACTAGCGGAAGGAGCACAGATACGCAGTATTTT. It yields the protein CSVDGTSGRSTDTQYF. The rearrangement uses TRBV29-1 and TRBJ2-3, with TRBD2 identical over 11 bases. J lost 0 bases, V lost 6 bases, and 8 bases had no gene match. Germline lookup yields CDR1 SQVTM and CDR2 ANQGSEA. This CDR3 contains 16 residues.

With regard to this clone: In the same sample, other DNA sequences code for this CDR3. V gene TRBV28 combines with J gene TRBJ2-5; 9 positions match TRBD1. The CDR3 loop spans 12 amino acids. CDR1 and CDR2 from the germline V gene are MDHEN and SYDVKM. The junction had 2 bases not matched to a gene; V was cut back by 8 bases and J by 4 bases. The CDR3 DNA reads TGTGCCAGCGGACAGGGGCGAGAGACCCAGTACTTC. Its translation is CASGQGRETQYF.

This clone was recorded only once. The chain combines TRBV28 with TRBJ1-2; D is uncertain. V lost 4 bases, J lost 7 bases, and 22 bases lay in between. The germline gives CDR1 MDHEN, CDR2 SYDVKM. CDR3 length: 16 residues. CDR3 coding DNA: TGTGCCAGCAGTTCTCAAAACCCGACCGCGCGAGGTGGCTACACCTTC. Encoded protein: CASSSQNPTARGGYTF.

This chain connects TRBV27 to TRBJ2-2; TRBD1 matches at 11 bases. Germline V lookup: CDR1 MNHEY, CDR2 SMNVEV (reference sequence). CDR3 length equals 16 residues. V lost 4 bases, J lost 4 bases, and 5 bases stayed unmatched. CDR3 DNA sequence: TGTGCCAGCAGTTCCCCCGGGACAGGGGGCACCGGGGAGCTGTTTTTT. It translates to CASSSPGTGGTGELFF.

The gene calls are TRBV5-1 and TRBJ1-2, with 8 bases identical to TRBD1. Germline V gene data show CDR1 as SGHRS and CDR2 as YFSETQ. With 4 bases clipped from V and 3 bases from J, the junction kept 8 bases outside the gene matches. CDR3 size: 15 residues. The CDR3 bases are TGCGCCAGCAGCCAGGATCCAGGGGGCGACTATGGCTACACCTTC. Its translation: CASSQDPGGDYGYTF.

The chain joins TRBV5-5 to TRBJ2-5; D perhaps matches TRBD1 (5 bases). Germline-derived CDR1 and CDR2 are SGHKS and YYEKEE (reference sequence). This CDR3 has 15 amino acids. The germline V and J ends were trimmed by 3 bases and 5 bases, with 17 bases remaining between them. The CDR3 reads CASSSDVVGRETQYF. The CDR3 nucleotides read TGTGCCAGCAGCTCAGATGTCGTGGGGCGGGAGACCCAGTACTTC.

This clone was observed a few times. The chain has TRBV27 and TRBJ2-7, with D perhaps matching TRBD2 (6 bases). The germline V and J ends were trimmed by 0 bases and 4 bases, with 7 bases remaining between them. The germline V gene encodes CDR1 MNHEY and CDR2 SMNVEV (reference sequence). The CDR3 has 13 amino acids. This CDR3 reads CASSLSAGYEQYF. The CDR3 region has the DNA TGTGCCAGCAGTTTATCAGCGGGTTACGAGCAGTACTTC.